The 19 T cell receptor beta chains given below trace back to one sample, sequenced in a study of blood T cell repertoires in COVID-19. The assay was immunoSEQ multiplex PCR, and TCRdb's table has in-frame clones only and misses some. This repertoire shows 250,000 to 350,000 clones, approximately 90% found once; its top ten account for roughly 6.3%. Sequenced material: PBMCs or T cells enriched from blood (not recorded which). All receptors come from a woman in her forties who had recovered from COVID-19.

This chain joins TRBV18 and TRBJ1-1; 8 bases align to TRBD1. The CDR3 runs 14 residues. The V gene end was trimmed by 2 bases and the J gene end by 7 bases; junction bases not matched to a gene: 6. Germline assignment: CDR1 KGHSH and CDR2 LQKENI. CDR3 region: CASSPTTGEFEAFF. CDR3 DNA: TGTGCCAGCTCACCAACGACAGGGGAGTTTGAAGCTTTCTTT.

The chain combines TRBV6-5 with TRBJ1-6; TRBD1 matches at 7 bases. This CDR3 is built from 15 residues. Trimming at V came to 6 bases and at J to 5 bases, leaving 7 bases not matched to a gene. Germline values: CDR1 MNHEY, CDR2 SVGAGI. This CDR3 is CASSLGQAHNSPLHF. The DNA for the CDR3 is TGTGCCAGCAGCCTTGGACAGGCGCATAATTCACCCCTCCACTTT.

This clone was detected many times. Other DNA sequences within the sample encode an identical CDR3. The chain uses TRBV11-2 and TRBJ2-7, with a possible D match to TRBD1 (5 bases). V lost 3 bases, J lost 4 bases, and 7 bases lay in between. The CDR3 has 12 residues. Germline V lookup: CDR1 SGHAT, CDR2 FQNNGV. The CDR3 is CASSFTGYEQYF. The DNA for the CDR3 is TGTGCCAGCAGCTTTACAGGATACGAGCAGTACTTC.

This clone was counted once. The chain is built from TRBV28 and TRBJ1-3; 8 bases agree with TRBD1. Germline V gene sequence: CDR1 MDHEN, CDR2 SYDVKM. There are 14 residues in the CDR3. Trimming at V came to 6 bases and at J to 4 bases, leaving 5 bases not matched to a gene. The CDR3 loop reads CASSQQGVGNTIYF. CDR3 in DNA: TGTGCCAGCAGCCAACAGGGGGTGGGAAACACCATATATTTT.

This rearrangement joins TRBV9 to TRBJ1-2; D gene uncertain. Germline CDR1 and CDR2: SGDLS and YYNGEE. CDR3 length: 14 amino acids. Trimming took off 5 bases at V and 8 bases at J, with 19 bases between the two ends. The DNA for the CDR3 is TGTGCCAGCAGGGCCATAGCCGGGAGCCTGGGCTACACCTTC. It specifies CASRAIAGSLGYTF. Combining the CDR3 with reference TRBV9 and TRBJ1-2 gives the whole variable domain DSGVTQTPKHLITATGQRVTLRCSPRSGDLSVYWYQQSLDQGLQFLIQYYNGEERAKGNILERFSAQQFPDLHSELNLSSLELGDSALYFCASRAIAGSLGYTFGSGTRLTVV.

This clone was observed a handful of times. The chain links TRBV6-4 to TRBJ2-2, with D unresolved. Trimming removed 5 bases at V and 6 bases at J, with 10 bases between. This CDR3 is built from 13 residues. The germline gives CDR1 MRHNA, CDR2 SNTAGT. CDR3 in amino acids: CASSLTHPGELFF. CDR3 in DNA: TGTGCCAGCAGTCTGACTCACCCCGGGGAGCTGTTTTTT.

J is TRBJ2-7 and V is TRBV7-9; D unresolved. Germline loops: CDR1 SEHNR, CDR2 FQNEAQ (reference sequence). The CDR3 length is 13 residues. Between the trimmed V and J ends, which lost 5 bases and 1 base, there was a span of 9 bases. The chain's CDR3 is CASSRDSSYEQYF. The CDR3 nucleotides read TGTGCCAGCAGCAGAGACTCGTCCTACGAGCAGTACTTC.

This sequence joins TRBV2 and TRBJ1-6, with a tentative D call TRBD1 (5 bases). Trimming removed 3 bases at V and 9 bases at J, with 15 bases between. CDR3 length: 15 residues. Germline lookup yields CDR1 SNHLY and CDR2 FYNNEI. The CDR3 bases are TGTGCCAGCAGTGAGAAGTGGGTGGGGCTTTCACCCCTCCACTTT. Amino acids: CASSEKWVGLSPLHF.

CDR3: CASSLEAGGSSYEQYF. CDR3 nucleotides: TGCGCCAGCAGCTTGGAGGCGGGAGGGAGCTCCTACGAGCAGTACTTC. This sequence joins TRBV5-1 and TRBJ2-7; TRBD2 aligns across 9 bases. V dropped 0 bases and J dropped 0; count of bases not matched to a gene: 4. Germline V gene lookup returns CDR1 SGHRS and CDR2 YFSETQ. The length of the CDR3 is 16 residues.

The V call is TRBV18, the J call TRBJ1-1; 10 bases line up with TRBD1. This CDR3 comprises 15 residues. Germline CDR1 and CDR2: KGHSH and LQKENI. V shed 2 bases, J shed 4 bases, and the junction held 4 bases outside the gene matches. The CDR3 here is CASSPRQGAVTEAFF. The CDR3, as DNA: TGTGCCAGCTCACCAAGACAGGGGGCGGTCACTGAAGCTTTCTTT.

The chain is built from TRBV6-5 and TRBJ2-4; tentative D call: TRBD2 (5 bases). The germline V and J ends were trimmed by 5 bases and 1 base, with 9 bases remaining between them. The CDR3 loop spans 14 amino acids. CDR1 is MNHEY and CDR2 is SVGAGI in the germline V gene. CDR3 in DNA: TGTGCCAGCAGTCCCGGGGTTGCCAAAAACATTCAGTACTTC. As protein: CASSPGVAKNIQYF.

The rearrangement links TRBV28 to TRBJ2-3, with a possible D match to TRBD2 (5 bases). V was pared by 5 bases and J by 0 bases, with 12 bases between. The CDR3 extends over 15 amino acids. CDR1 and CDR2 (germline): MDHEN, SYDVKM. The CDR3 sequence is CASSGETRSTDTQYF. As DNA, the CDR3 is TGTGCCAGCAGTGGGGAGACCCGCAGCACAGATACGCAGTATTTT.

The rearrangement uses TRBV19 and TRBJ1-1, with 11 bases aligning to TRBD1. The CDR3 contains 18 residues. The germline gives CDR1 LNHDA, CDR2 SQIVND (reference sequence). J gave up 5 bases and V 1 base, and 12 bases lay outside the gene matches. This CDR3 reads CASSIVGIGGTGGTEAFF. The CDR3 nucleotides read TGTGCCAGTAGTATAGTGGGGATAGGCGGGACAGGGGGAACTGAAGCTTTCTTT.

V usage is TRBV28 and J usage is TRBJ1-2, with no clear D. The ends were cut back, 3 bases at V and 0 bases at J, with 2 bases in the middle. CDR3 size: 12 residues. CDR1 and CDR2 from the germline V gene are MDHEN and SYDVKM. Written as DNA, the CDR3 is TGTGCCAGCAGTTTCACTAACTATGGCTACACCTTC. Protein sequence: CASSFTNYGYTF.

The CDR3 loop reads CASSPSRQGFGHGYTF. CDR3 DNA sequence: TGTGCCAGCAGTCCATCTCGACAGGGTTTCGGTCATGGCTACACCTTC. This chain uses TRBV28 with TRBJ1-2, with TRBD1 matching 7 bases. There are 16 residues in the CDR3. Trimming removed 5 bases from V and 6 bases from J; junction bases left unmatched: 15. Per germline, CDR1 MDHEN and CDR2 SYDVKM.

The V gene is TRBV7-2, the J gene TRBJ2-1, with 11 bases lining up with TRBD2. CDR3 size: 16 residues. V was clipped by 2 bases and J by 6 bases; unmatched bases: 6. Germline values: CDR1 SGHTA, CDR2 FQGNSA. CDR3 sequence (DNA): TGTGCCAGCAGCTTACCTGGGACTAGCGGCTTCAATGAGCAGTTCTTC. It yields the protein CASSLPGTSGFNEQFF.

This sequence joins TRBV14 and TRBJ2-7; TRBD1 matches at 10 bases. V shed 1 base and J 0 bases; nucleotides not matched to a gene: 0. The CDR3 consists of 15 residues. Germline V gene data show CDR1 as SGHDN and CDR2 as FVKESK. The DNA for the CDR3 is TGTGCCAGCAGCCAAGGGACAGGGGGCTCCTACGAGCAGTACTTC. It specifies CASSQGTGGSYEQYF. The whole variable domain, filled in from reference TRBV14 and TRBJ2-7, reads EAGVTQFPSHSVIEKGQTVTLRCDPISGHDNLYWYRRVMGKEIKFLLHFVKESKQDESGMPNNRFLAERTGGTYSTLKVQPAELEDSGVYFCASSQGTGGSYEQYFGPGTRLTVT.

The chain joins TRBV7-2 to TRBJ1-2, with a weak D call TRBD1 (6 bases). V was shortened by 3 bases and J by 5 bases, with 13 bases between the two germline ends. Germline V CDR1 and CDR2: SGHTA, FQGNSA. CDR3 size: 14 residues. CDR3 in amino acids: CASSFDRSGYGYTF. For the CDR3, the DNA is TGTGCCAGCAGCTTCGACAGGTCGGGTTATGGCTACACCTTC.

The chain carries TRBV6-5 and TRBJ2-7; 9 bases fit TRBD1. V shed 5 bases and J 5 bases; nucleotides not matched to a gene: 7. The CDR3 length is 14 residues. Germline CDR1 reads MNHEY; CDR2 reads SVGAGI. This CDR3 reads CASSKDRGSHEQYF. The CDR3 DNA reads as TGTGCCAGCAGTAAGGACAGGGGTTCCCACGAGCAGTACTTC.